This TCR beta chain was obtained from a study of technical replicates of blood from a few donors. Comments on this clone: The junction does not match germline at one end; this may be a read error.

Produced via immunoSEQ multiplex PCR; TCRdb's table is partial and in-frame only. The data contain about 70,000 clones, about nine tenths of them seen just once; the ten biggest clones take up roughly 4.3%. This CDR3 is 11 amino acids long. CDR1 and CDR2 (germline): ENHRY, SYGVKD. V and J are TRBV10-3 and TRBJ2-3; maybe TRBD2 (6 bases). The sequence derives from a human donor in good health. Some clones in this sample may be carry-over from other donors' samples. Sequencing input: PBMCs. CDR3 coding DNA: TGTGCCATCAGTGATGTGGGGGGAACGCTTTTT. Its protein is CAISDVGGTLF.